This TCR beta chain was recovered during a study of blood T cell repertoires in COVID-19. Across the study: Collection of acute and convalescent COVID-19 samples took place in the United States, Italy and Spain. Sample material is recorded as cDNA or gDNA derived from T cells, B-cell-depleted T cells, or PBMCs.

Original methodology: For nucleated cells, counts were estimated from reference gene primer amplification. The repertoire was sequenced with immunoSEQ multiplex PCR; TCRdb's copy has only in-frame clones and lacks some. The V and J calls and clone size are taken from that table; D and trimming were inferred from the DNA. The repertoire has around 130,000 clones, 80% to 85% of them found once; the top ten carry 1.4%. This receptor was identified in a man aged 55-75 years with acute or convalescent COVID-19. The sequenced sample was peripheral blood.

Written as DNA, the CDR3 is TGTGCCAGCAGTTCAACGGACAGGTTTAATGAAAAACTGTTTTTT. Residues: CASSSTDRFNEKLFF. The genes are TRBV27 and TRBJ1-4, with 7 nucleotides matching TRBD1. The CDR3 totals 15 residues. Germline V gene data show CDR1 as MNHEY and CDR2 as SMNVEV (reference sequence). The junction had 6 bases not matched to a gene; V was cut back by 4 bases and J by 4 bases.